This TCR beta chain was observed in a study of CD8 T cells in ankylosing spondylitis. Making use of molecular barcodes, quantitative 5'-RACE generated TCR beta libraries. One entry per CDR3 protein, called by TCRdb with MiXCR from the 5' RACE reads. Seen here are just over 350,000 distinct CDR3 sequences, approximately 20% observed once, and the top ten hold roughly 13%. The sample holds a few counts of this clonotype. Per germline, CDR1 MNHNS and CDR2 SASEGT. The CDR3 is 11 amino acids. V was cut by 8 bases and J by 12 bases, with 14 bases left in between. Sequenced input: blood, either unsorted or a sorted T cell fraction (not recorded which). The clonotype comes from a male donor with ankylosing spondylitis or in good health (not recorded which). The genes are TRBV6-1 and TRBJ2-1, with D possibly matching TRBD2 (5 bases). In DNA, the CDR3 is TGTGCCAGCGGGCTAGCTTCGGGGCAGTTCTTC. Its translation: CASGLASGQFF.